This T cell receptor (beta chain) was sequenced during a study of blood T cell repertoires in COVID-19. Only in-frame clones appear in the TCRdb table, and some are missing; sequencing was by immunoSEQ multiplex PCR. The sample consists of some 110,000 clones, about 80% of them appearing once. Per the germline V gene, CDR1 is SGHTA and CDR2 is FQGNSA. V was clipped by 2 bases and J by 0 bases, with 11 bases between them. The CDR3 loop spans 16 amino acids. The sequenced sample consisted of peripheral blood. This receptor was obtained from a woman aged 80 or older with active or convalescent COVID-19. The V call is TRBV7-2, the J call TRBJ1-3; D perhaps matches TRBD1 (5 bases). This CDR3 reads CASSLQQADSGNTIYF. The CDR3 nucleotides read TGTGCCAGCAGCTTACAACAGGCAGACTCTGGAAACACCATATATTTT.